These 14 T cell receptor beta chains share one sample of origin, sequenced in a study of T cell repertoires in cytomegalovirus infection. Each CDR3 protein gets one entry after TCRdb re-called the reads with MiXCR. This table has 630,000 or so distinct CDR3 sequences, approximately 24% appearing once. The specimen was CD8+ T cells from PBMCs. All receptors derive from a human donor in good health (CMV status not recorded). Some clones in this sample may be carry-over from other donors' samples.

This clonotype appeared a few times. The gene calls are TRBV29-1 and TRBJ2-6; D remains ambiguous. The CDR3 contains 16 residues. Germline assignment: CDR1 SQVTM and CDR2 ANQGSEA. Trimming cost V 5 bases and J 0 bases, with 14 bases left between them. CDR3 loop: CSVTPPPLSGANVLTF. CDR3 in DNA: TGCAGCGTTACCCCACCCCCCCTCTCTGGGGCCAACGTCCTGACTTTC.

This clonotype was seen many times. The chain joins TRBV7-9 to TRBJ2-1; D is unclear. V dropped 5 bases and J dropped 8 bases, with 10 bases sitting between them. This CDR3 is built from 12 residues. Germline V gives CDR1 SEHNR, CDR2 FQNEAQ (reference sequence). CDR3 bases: TGTGCCAGCAGCCTTTATGGCGATGAGCAGTTCTTC. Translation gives CASSLYGDEQFF.

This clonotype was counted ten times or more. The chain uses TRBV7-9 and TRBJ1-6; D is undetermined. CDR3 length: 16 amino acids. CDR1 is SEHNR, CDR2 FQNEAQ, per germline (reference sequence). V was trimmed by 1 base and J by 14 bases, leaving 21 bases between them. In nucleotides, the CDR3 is TGTGCCAGCAGCTTAGGAAGGACGGCCTCAGAATTCACCCTCCACTTT. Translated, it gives CASSLGRTASEFTLHF.

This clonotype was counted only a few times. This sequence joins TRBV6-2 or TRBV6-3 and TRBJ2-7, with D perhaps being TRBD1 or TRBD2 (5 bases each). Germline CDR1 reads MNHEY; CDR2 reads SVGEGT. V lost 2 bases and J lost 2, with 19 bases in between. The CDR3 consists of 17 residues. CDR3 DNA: TGTGCCAGCAGTTACCCGCCGGGCAGGGACCGACCCTACGAGCAGTACGTC. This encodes CASSYPPGRDRPYEQYV.

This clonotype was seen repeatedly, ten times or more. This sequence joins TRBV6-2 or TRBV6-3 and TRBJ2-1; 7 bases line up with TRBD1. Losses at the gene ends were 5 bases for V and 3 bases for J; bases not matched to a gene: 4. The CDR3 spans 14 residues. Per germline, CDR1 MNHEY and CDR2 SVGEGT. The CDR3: CASSPQGNYNEQFF. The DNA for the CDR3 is TGTGCCAGCAGTCCACAGGGGAACTACAATGAGCAGTTCTTC.

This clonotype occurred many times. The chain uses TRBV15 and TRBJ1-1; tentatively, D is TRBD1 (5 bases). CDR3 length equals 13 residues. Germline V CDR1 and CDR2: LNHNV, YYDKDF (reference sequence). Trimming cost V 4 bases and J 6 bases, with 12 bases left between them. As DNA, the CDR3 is TGTGCCACCAGCATTCCTATGGGGGCTGAAGCTTTCTTT. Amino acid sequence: CATSIPMGAEAFF.

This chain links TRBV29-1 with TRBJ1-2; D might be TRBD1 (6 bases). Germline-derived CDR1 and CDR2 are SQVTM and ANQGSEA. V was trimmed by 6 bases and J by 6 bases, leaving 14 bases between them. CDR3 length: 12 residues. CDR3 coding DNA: TGCAGCGTCGTCGGGGGGGCTGATGGCTACACCTTC. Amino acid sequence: CSVVGGADGYTF.

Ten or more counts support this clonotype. The CDR3 DNA follows: TGTGCCAGCAGCTTAGTACCAAGGACAGTTGGCACTGAAGCTTTCTTT. Protein: CASSLVPRTVGTEAFF. V is TRBV7-9 and J is TRBJ1-1, with D maybe TRBD1 (6 bases). The length of the CDR3 is 16 residues. With 1 base removed from V and 4 bases from J, the gap between germline ends came to 16 bases. In germline, CDR1 is SEHNR, CDR2 FQNEAQ (reference sequence).

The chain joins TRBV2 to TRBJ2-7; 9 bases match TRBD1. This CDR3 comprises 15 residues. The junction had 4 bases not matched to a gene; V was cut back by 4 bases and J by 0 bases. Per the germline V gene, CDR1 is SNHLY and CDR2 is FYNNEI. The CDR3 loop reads CASSGDRESSYEQYF. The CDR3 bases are TGTGCCAGCAGTGGGGACAGGGAGAGCTCCTACGAGCAGTACTTC.

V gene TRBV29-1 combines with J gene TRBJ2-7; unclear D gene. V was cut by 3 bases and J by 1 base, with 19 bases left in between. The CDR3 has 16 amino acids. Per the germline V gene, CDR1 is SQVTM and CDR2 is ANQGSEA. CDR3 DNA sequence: TGCAGCGTTGAGATGATAGACAAGAGTTTTTCCTACGAGCAGTACTTC. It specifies CSVEMIDKSFSYEQYF.

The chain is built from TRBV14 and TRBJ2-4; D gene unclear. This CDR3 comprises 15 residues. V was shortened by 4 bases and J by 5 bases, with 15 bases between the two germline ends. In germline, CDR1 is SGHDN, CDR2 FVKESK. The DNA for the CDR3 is TGTGCCAGCAGCCCTGGGCGCAGGCTAGAAAACATTCAGTACTTC. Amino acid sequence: CASSPGRRLENIQYF.

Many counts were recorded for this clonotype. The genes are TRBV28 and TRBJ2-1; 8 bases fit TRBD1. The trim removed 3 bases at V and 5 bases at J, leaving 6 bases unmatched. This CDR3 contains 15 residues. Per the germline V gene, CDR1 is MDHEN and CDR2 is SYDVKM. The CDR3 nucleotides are TGTGCCAGCAGTTTTCGCGGGACAGGTAACAATGAGCAGTTCTTC. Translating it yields CASSFRGTGNNEQFF. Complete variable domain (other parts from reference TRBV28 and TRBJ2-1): DVKVTQSSRYLVKRTGEKVFLECVQDMDHENMFWYRQDPGLGLRLIYFSYDVKMKEKGDIPEGYSVSREKKERFSLILESASTNQTSMYLCASSFRGTGNNEQFFGPGTRLTVL.

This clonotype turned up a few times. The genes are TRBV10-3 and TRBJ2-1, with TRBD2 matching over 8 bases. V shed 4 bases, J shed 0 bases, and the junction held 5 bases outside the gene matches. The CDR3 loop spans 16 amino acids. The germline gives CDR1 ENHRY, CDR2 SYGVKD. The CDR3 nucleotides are TGTGCCATCAGTGCCTTAGCGGGGAGCTCCTACAATGAGCAGTTCTTC. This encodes CAISALAGSSYNEQFF.

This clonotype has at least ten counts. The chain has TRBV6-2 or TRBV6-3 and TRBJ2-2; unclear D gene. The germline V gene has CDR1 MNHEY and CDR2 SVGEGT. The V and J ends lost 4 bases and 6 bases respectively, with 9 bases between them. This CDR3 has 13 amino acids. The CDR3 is CASSLGFPGELFF. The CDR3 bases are TGTGCCAGCAGTTTGGGTTTCCCCGGGGAGCTGTTTTTT.